This TCR beta chain was captured in a study of shared clonotypes between healthy human individuals. TCRdb keeps only in-frame clones here, not all; method: immunoSEQ multiplex PCR. The sample gives approximately 530,000 clones, about 96% of which show up once; nearly 0.065% is in the top ten. The V gene's germline CDR1 is MNHEY and CDR2 SMNVEV (reference sequence). Trimming left V 3 bases short and J 1 base short, with 12 bases between. This CDR3 is 15 amino acids long. The V gene is TRBV27, the J gene TRBJ1-1; possible D gene TRBD1, 5 bases. Sequenced input: naive CD4+ T cells sorted from blood. The subset denotes: CD45RA+ positively selected. The clonotype comes from a woman aged 30 to 39 in good health. CDR3 nucleotides: TGTGCCAGCAGTTTTTGGGCCAGGGAGAACACTGAAGCTTTCTTT. Its translation is CASSFWARENTEAFF.